This T cell receptor (beta chain) was sequenced for a study of blood T cell repertoires in COVID-19. Repertoires were generated with immunoSEQ multiplex PCR, while TCRdb's copy carries only in-frame clones and drops some. The table includes roughly 240,000 clones, 75% to 85% detected once. V gave up 5 bases and J gave up 10 bases, with 15 bases separating them. The CDR3 runs 13 residues. CDR1 and CDR2 (germline): SGHTA, FQGNSA. Clinical history as reported by participants underpinned cohort assignment. The V gene is TRBV7-2, the J gene TRBJ2-1, with a possible D match to TRBD1 (5 bases). The origin of this receptor is a woman between 50 and 59 years old with acute COVID-19. The sample consisted of PBMCs or T cells enriched from blood (not recorded which). The CDR3 nucleotides are TGTGCCAGCAGCAAGCAAGGAGACAGAGAGCAGTTCTTC. Amino acid sequence: CASSKQGDREQFF.